The subject of this entry is one T cell receptor (beta chain). It lacks a known antigen. No qualities accompany the bases; no much larger clone lies one base away. The time point label here, explained by the study, means: baseline before first vaccination. Vaccinee samples came from UK trials COV001 and COV002, including a single-blind randomized controlled phase 2/3 trial of AZD1222 (ChAdOx1 nCoV-19) in healthy adults. For TCRbeta chain sequencing, PBMC samples from trial participants were taken at day 0 and at day 28 after the second dose. The CDR3 regions of human TCRbeta chains were analyzed by immunosequencing. For the original study's pipeline: Repertoire TCRs were matched against a reference library of SARS-CoV-2-specific TCRs generated with the MIRA antigen-specificity platform. Breadth meant the fraction of unique TCRs that were SARS-CoV-2-associated, whereas depth meant the fraction of total T cells that were SARS-CoV-2-associated. Each spike-specific TCR was assigned to its reactive spike region and to a CD4 or CD8 class using the MIRA data. Log10-transformed breadth and depth values were compared by one-way ANOVA with Sidak's multiple comparisons tests. TCRdb holds this immuneACCESS table with in-frame rearrangements only. Some clones are missing; in checked studies, unresolved V genes explain under half, and the rest has no known cause. V and J calls and clone size are those listed in that table; D and trimming were worked out from the DNA. The sample table records tens of thousands of clones; about 90% of these occur just once. Roughly 8.3% of the sample comes from the top ten.

The sample belongs to a study of T cell responses to AZD1222 COVID-19 vaccine (dated by TCRdb to the early 2020s). With regard to the full study: Because spike-specific TCR depth and breadth did not differ between the two schedules, AZD1222 recipients who got a second dose at roughly 4 weeks were pooled with those who got a second dose at roughly 12 weeks. TCR sequencing was performed for approximately 240 trial participants, of whom roughly 200 were given two doses of AZD1222 and around 26 were given two doses of MenACWY control vaccine. Trial participants were enrolled into age subgroups of 18-55, 56-69 and 70-plus years, which contained around 150, 29 and 61 TCR-sequenced participants, respectively.

Study-wide findings and limitations: The vaccine-associated CD4 TCRs covered the entire spike protein, and the dominant responses fell in regions 160-218 and 743-854. Conclusions about previously exposed vaccinees are limited because only a handful of AZD1222 recipients were SARS-CoV-2 seropositive at baseline. Participants were mostly white British and included more females than males, and it was suggested by the authors that clonal diversity may have been underestimated. Because no day 14 peak-response samples were available, the repertoires could be characterized only after the peak T cell response. In the small 56-69-year group, the increase in depth fell short of significance, most likely because of low power. Epitopes outside the regions mutated in the B.1.351 and B.1.1.7 variants were reportedly recognized by nearly half of the unique spike-specific TCRs. After two AZD1222 doses, both the breadth and the depth of spike-specific TCRs were significantly higher than at day 0 and than in MenACWY recipients.

This clonotype was sampled from an adult in good health. The sample in question was peripheral blood, obtained on day 0 of AZD1222 vaccination.

In nucleotide form, the sequence is TGTGCCAGCAGCGGTACCGGAACTCCTAACACTGAAGCTTTCTTT. It translates to CASSGTGTPNTEAFF. The sequence joins TRBV2 to TRBJ1-1, with no confidently assigned D gene. V is pared back by 6 bases and J by 2 bases, with 16 bases lying between the germline termini. The germline V gene sets CDR1 to SNHLY and CDR2 to FYNNEI. The CDR3 measures 15 amino acids from cysteine to phenylalanine. The CDR3 DNA has 45 bases and is translated from base 1.